Listed below are T cell receptor beta chains from one sample, sequenced in a study of T cell responses to AZD1222 COVID-19 vaccine. The assay was immunoSEQ multiplex PCR, and TCRdb's table has in-frame clones only and misses some. Of 80,000 or so clones listed, over 75% are singletons. The sequencing here drew on peripheral blood, taken 28 days after the second AZD1222 dose. The receptor set was obtained from an adult who received the AZD1222 COVID-19 vaccine. Each CDR3 is given with its conserved first and last residue. D genes are given only for firm matches. Clone sizes are given selectively: once, few, many, or a class where the clone is expanded.

J	size	V	D	CDR3	DNA
TRBJ1-5	NA	TRBV19	NA	CASSRDIPTLVGNQPQHF	TGTGCCAGTAGTAGGGACATTCCCACCCTCGTCGGCAATCAGCCCCAGCATTTT
TRBJ2-7	NA	TRBV5-1	NA	CASSLAPTGGGTYEQYF	TGCGCCAGCAGCTTAGCGCCGACTGGCGGGGGCACCTACGAGCAGTACTTC
TRBJ2-1	few	TRBV24-1	TRBD1	CATSTGGKGYNEQFF	TGTGCCACCAGTACAGGGGGCAAGGGTTACAATGAGCAGTTCTTC
TRBJ2-1	NA	TRBV11-3	TRBD2	CASSFKAGISEQFF	TGTGCCAGCAGCTTCAAAGCGGGAATCTCTGAGCAGTTCTTC
TRBJ1-1	once	TRBV19	NA	CASSIQGPTEAFF	TGTGCCAGTAGTATCCAGGGTCCCACTGAAGCTTTCTTT
TRBJ2-6	NA	TRBV19	TRBD1	CASSRLWTGASSGANVLTF	TGTGCCAGTAGCCGACTCTGGACAGGGGCCTCCTCTGGGGCCAACGTCCTGACTTTC
TRBJ2-3	NA	TRBV6-5	NA	CASSYAVHTDTQYF	TGTGCCAGCAGTTACGCGGTGCACACAGATACGCAGTATTTT
TRBJ1-2	NA	TRBV7-3	NA	CASSLTGGGYGYTF	TGTGCCAGCAGCTTAACAGGAGGGGGTTATGGCTACACCTTC
TRBJ2-1	NA	TRBV6-5	TRBD2	CASSRGLAGAEQFF	TGTGCCAGCAGTCGGGGACTAGCGGGAGCAGAGCAGTTCTTC
TRBJ2-1	NA	TRBV21-1	NA	CASTSGRDSYNEQFF	TGTGCCAGCACTAGCGGGAGGGACTCCTACAATGAGCAGTTCTTC
TRBJ2-1	NA	TRBV30	NA	CALWKPPGTWGDEQFF	TGTGCCTTGTGGAAGCCCCCGGGAACTTGGGGAGATGAGCAGTTCTTC
TRBJ2-3	NA	TRBV11-2	NA	CASSSPDTDTQYF	TGTGCCAGCAGCTCCCCAGACACAGATACGCAGTATTTT
TRBJ2-3	once	TRBV9	TRBD2	CASSGSIAGGPVRNTQYF	TGTGCCAGCAGCGGGTCTATAGCGGGAGGGCCGGTAAGGAATACGCAGTATTTT
TRBJ2-2	NA	TRBV4-1	NA	CASSQRPARGPGELFF	TGCGCCAGCAGCCAAAGACCGGCTCGGGGGCCCGGGGAGCTGTTTTTT
TRBJ1-1	NA	TRBV10-3	NA	CAISGRERAFF	TGTGCCATCAGTGGCAGGGAGAGAGCTTTCTTT
TRBJ1-2	NA	TRBV9	NA	CASSQSSNYGYTF	TGTGCCAGCAGCCAAAGTTCTAACTATGGCTACACCTTC
TRBJ2-7	NA	TRBV6-5	NA	CASRKQTEQYF	TGTGCCAGCAGGAAACAAACCGAGCAGTACTTC
TRBJ2-7	NA	TRBV4-1	NA	CASSQVVVRGHEQYF	TGCGCCAGCAGCCAAGTAGTAGTCAGGGGACACGAGCAGTACTTC
TRBJ1-2	once	TRBV20-1	NA	CSASLPGGYGYTF	TGCAGTGCTAGTTTGCCGGGTGGCTATGGCTACACCTTC
TRBJ2-6	NA	TRBV27	NA	CASSVTPAGANVLTF	TGTGCCAGCAGTGTCACCCCCGCCGGGGCCAACGTCCTGACTTTC
TRBJ1-1	NA	TRBV11-1	NA	CASSLYQGATEAFF	TGTGCCAGCAGCTTGTACCAGGGAGCCACTGAAGCTTTCTTT
TRBJ2-3	NA	TRBV5-1	TRBD1	CASSLEAGGASDTQYF	TGCGCCAGCAGCTTGGAGGCAGGGGGCGCCTCAGATACGCAGTATTTT
TRBJ2-6	NA	TRBV7-2	TRBD1	CASSSTGTGSGANVLTF	TGTGCCAGCAGCTCCACCGGGACAGGCTCTGGGGCCAACGTCCTGACTTTC
TRBJ1-4	NA	TRBV6-4	NA	CASSDSAGMSEKLFF	TGTGCCAGCAGTGACTCGGCAGGGATGAGTGAAAAACTGTTTTTT
TRBJ1-2	NA	TRBV3-1/TRBV3-2	TRBD1	CASSHRLPGQGDYGYTF	TGTGCCAGCAGCCACCGCTTACCCGGACAGGGGGATTATGGCTACACCTTC
TRBJ2-3	NA	TRBV12-3/TRBV12-4	NA	CASRVGSDTQYF	TGTGCCAGCAGAGTAGGTTCAGATACGCAGTATTTT
TRBJ2-3	NA	TRBV7-2	NA	CASRLALTDTQYF	TGTGCCAGCAGACTAGCTCTCACAGATACGCAGTATTTT
TRBJ2-3	NA	TRBV30	NA	CAWSQGKGLPTDTQYF	TGTGCCTGGAGTCAGGGGAAGGGCCTTCCCACAGATACGCAGTATTTT
TRBJ2-1	NA	TRBV10-3	NA	CAISESALNNEQFF	TGTGCCATCAGTGAGTCGGCGTTGAACAATGAGCAGTTCTTC
TRBJ2-2	NA	TRBV20-1	NA	CSASFPTGELFF	TGCAGTGCTAGTTTTCCCACCGGGGAGCTGTTTTTT
TRBJ2-1	once	TRBV19	TRBD2	CASIAGGHYNEQFF	TGTGCCAGTATAGCGGGGGGGCACTACAATGAGCAGTTCTTC
TRBJ1-3	NA	TRBV11-3	NA	CASSPKVTHSGNTIYF	TGTGCCAGCAGCCCGAAAGTGACCCACTCTGGAAACACCATATATTTT
TRBJ2-7	NA	TRBV3-1/TRBV3-2	TRBD2	CASSQTPPRLAGFDEQYF	TGTGCCAGCAGCCAGACCCCTCCCCGACTAGCGGGGTTCGACGAGCAGTACTTC
TRBJ2-5	NA	TRBV5-8	TRBD2	CASSLVGGYETQYF	TGTGCCAGCAGTTTGGTGGGGGGGTACGAGACCCAGTACTTC